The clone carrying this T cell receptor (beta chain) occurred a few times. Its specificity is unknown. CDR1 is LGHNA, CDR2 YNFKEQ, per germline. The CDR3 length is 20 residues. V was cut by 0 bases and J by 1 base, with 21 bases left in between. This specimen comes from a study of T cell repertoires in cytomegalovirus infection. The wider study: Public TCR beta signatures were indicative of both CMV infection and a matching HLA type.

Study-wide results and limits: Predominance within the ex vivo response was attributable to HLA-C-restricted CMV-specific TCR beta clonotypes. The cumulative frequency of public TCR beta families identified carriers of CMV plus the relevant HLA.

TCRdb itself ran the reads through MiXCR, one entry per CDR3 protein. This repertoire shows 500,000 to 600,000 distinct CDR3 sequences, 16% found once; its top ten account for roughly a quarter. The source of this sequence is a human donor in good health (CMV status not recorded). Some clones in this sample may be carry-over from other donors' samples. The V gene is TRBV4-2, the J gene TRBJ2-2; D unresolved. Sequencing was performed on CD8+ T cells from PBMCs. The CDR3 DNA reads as TGTGCCAGCAGCCAAGACGGCGTGCTGTCAGACTCCCAGAACACCGGGGAGCTGTTTTTT. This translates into CASSQDGVLSDSQNTGELFF.